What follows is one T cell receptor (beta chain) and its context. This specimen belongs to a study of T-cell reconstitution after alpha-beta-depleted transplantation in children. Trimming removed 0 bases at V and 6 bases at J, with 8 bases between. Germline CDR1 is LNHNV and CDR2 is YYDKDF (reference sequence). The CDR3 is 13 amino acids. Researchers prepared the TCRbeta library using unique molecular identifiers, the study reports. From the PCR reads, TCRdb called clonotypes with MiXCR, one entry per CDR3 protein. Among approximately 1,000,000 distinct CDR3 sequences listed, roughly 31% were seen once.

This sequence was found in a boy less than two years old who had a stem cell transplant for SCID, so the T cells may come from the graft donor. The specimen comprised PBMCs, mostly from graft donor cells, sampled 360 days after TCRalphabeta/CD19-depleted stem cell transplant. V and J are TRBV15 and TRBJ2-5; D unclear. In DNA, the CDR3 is TGTGCCACCAGCAGAGAGACCTCAAAGACCCAGTACTTC. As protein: CATSRETSKTQYF.